Shown below are 10 T cell receptor beta chains from a single sample sequenced in a study of kidney transplant recipient with SARS-CoV-2 infection. TCRdb reprocessed the reads via MiXCR and lists one record per CDR3 protein. The profile shows some 220,000 distinct CDR3 sequences, around 30% of them singletons. The starting material was a blood sample, obtained at baseline and between days 110 and 120 from a kidney transplant recipient. These receptors were taken from a male patient in his thirties who had COVID-19 and was a kidney transplant recipient. A subset of T cells may come from the graft donor.

With respect to this clonotype: This could be a read error, since a much larger clone is one nucleotide away. This chain joins TRBV28 and TRBJ1-4, with D possibly matching TRBD1 (6 bases). Germline values: CDR1 MDHEN, CDR2 SYDVKM. This CDR3 is 13 amino acids long. CDR3 sequence reads: CAGSLGAWEKLFF. Written as DNA, the CDR3 is TGTGCCGGCAGTTTGGGGGCGTGGGAAAAACTGTTTTTT.

This clonotype was recorded many times. The rearrangement joins TRBV28 to TRBJ1-6, with 9 bases matching TRBD1. Germline CDR1 and CDR2: MDHEN and SYDVKM. The V segment lost 2 bases and the J segment 9 bases; nucleotides outside the gene matches: 8. The CDR3 loop spans 16 amino acids. Here the CDR3 reads CASSLGTGLSGSPLHF. For the CDR3, the DNA is TGTGCCAGCAGTTTAGGGACAGGGCTTAGTGGTTCACCCCTCCACTTT. The entire variable domain, with the rest obtained from reference TRBV28 and TRBJ1-6, is as follows: DVKVTQSSRYLVKRTGEKVFLECVQDMDHENMFWYRQDPGLGLRLIYFSYDVKMKEKGDIPEGYSVSREKKERFSLILESASTNQTSMYLCASSLGTGLSGSPLHFGNGTRLTVT.

With regard to this clonotype: With a far larger clone one base away, a read error is the likely cause. The chain uses TRBV7-9 and TRBJ2-5, with TRBD1 as a possible D gene (5 bases). With the DNA end fitting TRBJ2-7 better, the J assignment may be wrong. The CDR3 runs to 13 residues. Germline-derived CDR1 and CDR2 are SEHNR and FQNEAQ (reference sequence). CDR3 coding DNA: TGTGCCAGCAGCTTAGGGGGCAATTACGAGCAGTACTTC. This gives the protein CASSLGGNYEQYF.

In the case of this clonotype: This may be a read error, as it is one base from a much larger clone. The chain employs TRBV7-2 and TRBJ2-5, with 8 bases matching TRBD1. Germline V CDR1 and CDR2: SGHTA, FQGNSA. The J segment lost 6 bases and the V segment lost 5 bases, leaving 14 bases of the junction unmatched. The CDR3 runs to 16 residues. This chain's CDR3 is CASSTDRERALKTQYF. In nucleotides, the CDR3 is TGTGCCAGCAGCACGGACAGGGAACGTGCTCTGAAGACCCAGTACTTC.

Turning to this clonotype: A much bigger clone sits one base away, suggesting this may be a read error. The chain couples TRBV12-3 or TRBV12-4 to TRBJ1-1; possible D gene TRBD1, 5 bases. With 2 bases removed from V and 4 bases from J, the gap between germline ends came to 8 bases. CDR3 length: 13 amino acids. The CDR3 here is CASSLNRSTEAFF. The CDR3 bases are TGTGCCAGCAGTTTAAACAGGAGCACTGAAGCTTTCTTT.

The V call is TRBV2, the J call TRBJ2-4, with D perhaps matching TRBD2 (6 bases). The germline V and J ends were trimmed by 7 bases and 0 bases, with 10 bases remaining between them. In germline, CDR1 is SNHLY, CDR2 FYNNEI. The CDR3 is made up of 14 amino acids. Here the CDR3 reads CASTEGIAKNIQYF. DNA of the CDR3: TGTGCCAGCACGGAGGGGATAGCCAAAAACATTCAGTACTTC.

This clonotype was seen repeatedly, ten times or more. The CDR3: CASSLATGTGANYGYTF. DNA of the CDR3: TGCGCCAGCAGCTTGGCTACCGGGACGGGAGCTAACTATGGCTACACCTTC. The chain is built from TRBV5-1 and TRBJ1-2; possible D gene TRBD1, 5 bases. The CDR3 sequence is 17 residues long. Germline CDR1 reads SGHRS; CDR2 reads YFSETQ. V lost 0 bases, J lost 0 bases, and 15 bases lay in between.

This clonotype was recorded at least ten times. The chain has TRBV10-3 and TRBJ2-1, with 10 bases fitting TRBD2. The CDR3 extends over 15 amino acids. The germline CDR1 and CDR2 sequences are ENHRY and SYGVKD. V was clipped by 4 bases and J by 6 bases; unmatched bases: 6. The CDR3 loop reads CAISATSGNVNEQFF. The CDR3, as DNA: TGTGCCATCAGTGCCACTAGCGGGAACGTCAATGAGCAGTTCTTC.

There are many counts of this clonotype. This sequence joins TRBV7-6 and TRBJ2-7, with 7 bases that match TRBD1. The CDR3 spans 16 residues. The V gene's germline CDR1 is SGHVS and CDR2 FNYEAQ. The J segment lost 2 bases and the V segment lost 1 base, leaving 8 bases of the junction unmatched. The CDR3 DNA follows: TGTGCCAGCAGCTTAGGAATAAGGGGGCCCGCCTACGAGCAGTACTTC. Protein product: CASSLGIRGPAYEQYF.

As to this clonotype: This may arise from a read error, as a much more abundant clone is one base away. The V and J genes are TRBV4-3 and TRBJ2-7; the match to TRBD2 covers 8 bases. In germline, CDR1 is LGHNA, CDR2 YSLEER. This CDR3 has 15 residues. The CDR3 sequence is CARSQDYGGAYEQYF. The CDR3 region has the DNA TGCGCCAGAAGCCAAGATTACGGGGGGGCCTACGAGCAGTACTTC.